This entry lists 9 T cell receptor beta chains sequenced from one sample in a study of T cells in Graves' hyperthyroidism and ophthalmopathy. Amplification targeted TCR beta CDR3 regions from RNA transcripts. The HTBI primer set was used in a first-round RT-PCR of the TCR CDR3. TCRdb fed the multiplex PCR reads into MiXCR, producing one record per CDR3 protein. The table records some 620,000 distinct CDR3 sequences, roughly 16% of them present only once. The source material was blood. These receptors all stem from a woman aged 30 to 39 with Graves' hyperthyroidism.

CDR3 DNA: TGTGCCAGCAGCGTAGGAACGGGAGCCGGGGAGACCCAGTACTTC. Translating it yields CASSVGTGAGETQYF. The chain carries TRBV9 and TRBJ2-5; D possibly corresponds to TRBD2 (6 bases). The CDR3 runs to 15 residues. The germline V gene has CDR1 SGDLS and CDR2 YYNGEE. Trimming stripped 0 bases from V and 5 bases from J, with 14 bases between.

This clonotype was recorded at least ten times. The chain carries TRBV5-1 and TRBJ2-1, with D perhaps TRBD1 (6 bases). CDR3 length: 14 amino acids. Trimming took 5 bases from V and 2 from J, leaving 11 bases between them. Germline CDR1 and CDR2: SGHRS and YFSETQ. CDR3 protein: CASRTQGTYNEQFF. CDR3 in DNA: TGCGCCAGCAGAACACAGGGAACCTACAATGAGCAGTTCTTC.

This clonotype has ten or more counts. J is TRBJ1-1 and V is TRBV20-1; tentative D call: TRBD1 (5 bases). The V and J ends lost 2 bases and 5 bases respectively, with 21 bases between them. CDR3 length: 16 amino acids. Germline CDR1 is DFQATT and CDR2 is SNEGSKA (reference sequence). This chain's CDR3 is CSARNRREGQGTEAFF. CDR3 in DNA: TGCAGTGCTAGAAATCGGAGGGAGGGCCAGGGTACTGAAGCTTTCTTT.

This clonotype was seen repeatedly, ten times or more. This chain joins TRBV6-2 or TRBV6-3 and TRBJ2-5; 10 nucleotides agree with TRBD2. The CDR3 extends over 15 amino acids. The germline CDR1 and CDR2 sequences are MNHEY and SVGEGT. The junction had 2 bases not matched to a gene; V was cut back by 0 bases and J by 4 bases. The CDR3 loop is CASSYSLAGGETQYF. The CDR3 DNA is TGTGCCAGCAGTTACTCGTTAGCGGGAGGAGAGACCCAGTACTTC.

Worth noting for this clonotype: Germline and junction disagree at one end, which may indicate a read error. This sequence joins TRBV3-1 and TRBJ2-5; D might be TRBD1 (5 bases). CDR3 length: 15 amino acids. In germline, CDR1 is LGHDT, CDR2 YNNKEL (reference sequence). CDR3 in amino acids: CASSPRVGVTETRYF. CDR3 nucleotides: TGTGCCAGCAGCCCCAGGGTGGGCGTCACAGAGACCCGGTACTTC.

At least ten counts were recorded for this clonotype. The chain employs TRBV6-1 and TRBJ2-7, with 7 positions matching TRBD1. From germline, CDR1 is MNHNS and CDR2 SASEGT. CDR3 length: 15 residues. Losses at the gene ends were 2 bases for V and 6 bases for J; bases not matched to a gene: 10. CDR3 nucleotides: TGTGCCAGCAGTGAACGGTACAGGGGTACGAGCGAGCAGTACTTC. It codes for CASSERYRGTSEQYF.

There are many counts of this clonotype. Sequence at one end of the junction differs from germline and may be a read error. The chain recombines TRBV10-2 with TRBJ2-7, with 7 bases fitting TRBD1. Germline V lookup: CDR1 WSHSY, CDR2 SAAADI. The CDR3 sequence is 15 residues long. The CDR3 here is CASREYTGDHYEQYF. Written as DNA, the CDR3 is TGCGCCAGCAGGGAGTACACAGGGGACCACTACGAGCAGTACTTC.

This clonotype showed up many times. V usage is TRBV18 and J usage is TRBJ2-2; D gene unclear. The germline gives CDR1 KGHSH, CDR2 LQKENI. Trimming pared 2 bases from V and 1 base from J, leaving 5 bases between. The CDR3 covers 14 residues. Here the CDR3 reads CASSPTQNTGELFF. CDR3 nucleotides: TGTGCCAGCTCACCAACACAGAACACCGGGGAGCTGTTTTTT.

This clonotype was seen at least ten times. This chain uses TRBV28 with TRBJ2-4, with D possibly matching TRBD1 (6 bases). Germline V lookup: CDR1 MDHEN, CDR2 SYDVKM. This CDR3 contains 13 residues. The germline V and J ends were trimmed by 5 bases and 6 bases, with 11 bases remaining between them. CDR3 bases: TGTGCCAGCAGTACAACACAGGGAAACATTCAGTACTTC. Amino acid sequence: CASSTTQGNIQYF.